Given below is one TCR beta chain in context. This sample stems from a study of blood T cell repertoires in COVID-19. Under the authors' procedure: Reference gene primer amplification gave estimated nucleated cell counts. Sequencing was performed with immunoSEQ multiplex PCR; in TCRdb, only in-frame clones are kept and a portion is missing. Clonal size and the V and J genes are those of that table, whereas D and trimming came from the DNA. The data hold over 100,000 clones, with 80% to 90% observed a single time. The V gene lost 7 bases and the J gene lost 8 bases, with 16 bases spanning the gap. The CDR3 contains 13 residues. Germline lookup yields CDR1 KGHDR and CDR2 SFDVKD.

J is TRBJ1-2 and V is TRBV24-1; D is possibly TRBD1 (5 bases). The TCR originated in a woman of 80 years or more with active or convalescent COVID-19. Specimen: peripheral blood. CDR3 coding DNA: TGTGCCACCAGCGCGTTCCAGGGAGGCGGCTACACCTTC. This sequence encodes CATSAFQGGGYTF.